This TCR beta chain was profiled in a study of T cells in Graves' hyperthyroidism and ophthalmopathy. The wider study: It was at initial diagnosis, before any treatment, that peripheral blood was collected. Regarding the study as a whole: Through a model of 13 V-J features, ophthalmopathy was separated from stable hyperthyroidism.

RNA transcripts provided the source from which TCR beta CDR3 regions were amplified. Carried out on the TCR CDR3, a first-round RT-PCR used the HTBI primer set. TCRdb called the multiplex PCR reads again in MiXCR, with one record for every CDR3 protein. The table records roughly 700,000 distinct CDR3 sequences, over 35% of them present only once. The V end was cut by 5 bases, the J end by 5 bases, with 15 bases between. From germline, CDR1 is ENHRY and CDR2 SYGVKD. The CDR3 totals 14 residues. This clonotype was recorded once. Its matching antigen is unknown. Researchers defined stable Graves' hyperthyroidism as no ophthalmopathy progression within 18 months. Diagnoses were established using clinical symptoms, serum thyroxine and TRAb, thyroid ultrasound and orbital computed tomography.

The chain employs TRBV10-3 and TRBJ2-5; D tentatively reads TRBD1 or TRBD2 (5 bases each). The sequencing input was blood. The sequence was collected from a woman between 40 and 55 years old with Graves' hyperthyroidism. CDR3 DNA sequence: TGTGCCATCAGTTTTGGGGGAAACAGGGAGACCCAGTACTTC. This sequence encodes CAISFGGNRETQYF.